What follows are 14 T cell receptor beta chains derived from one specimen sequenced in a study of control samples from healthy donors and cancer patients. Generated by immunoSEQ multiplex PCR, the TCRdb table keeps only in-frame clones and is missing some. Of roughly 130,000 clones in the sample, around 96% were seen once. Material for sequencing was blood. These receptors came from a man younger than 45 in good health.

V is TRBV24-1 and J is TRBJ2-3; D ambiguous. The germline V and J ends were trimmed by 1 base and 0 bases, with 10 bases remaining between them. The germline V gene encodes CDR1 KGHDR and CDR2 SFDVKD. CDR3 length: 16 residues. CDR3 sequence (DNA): TGTGCCACCAGTGATTTTCCGAGTGCTAGCACAGATACGCAGTATTTT. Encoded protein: CATSDFPSASTDTQYF.

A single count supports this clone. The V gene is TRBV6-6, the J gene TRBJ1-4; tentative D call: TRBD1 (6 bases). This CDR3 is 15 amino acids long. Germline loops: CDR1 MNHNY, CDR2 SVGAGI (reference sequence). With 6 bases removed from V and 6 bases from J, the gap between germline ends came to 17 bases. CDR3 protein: CASSPTGGRDEKLFF. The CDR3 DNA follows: TGTGCCAGCAGCCCCACGGGGGGGCGTGATGAAAAACTGTTTTTT.

The CDR3 protein is CAWSLPHGEQYF. The CDR3, as DNA: TGTGCCTGGAGTTTGCCCCACGGTGAGCAGTACTTC. The rearrangement uses TRBV30 and TRBJ2-7, with D uncertain. Looked up from germline, CDR1 is GTSNPN and CDR2 is SVGIG (reference sequence). Trimming took off 2 bases at V and 7 bases at J, with 12 bases between the two ends. The length of the CDR3 is 12 residues.

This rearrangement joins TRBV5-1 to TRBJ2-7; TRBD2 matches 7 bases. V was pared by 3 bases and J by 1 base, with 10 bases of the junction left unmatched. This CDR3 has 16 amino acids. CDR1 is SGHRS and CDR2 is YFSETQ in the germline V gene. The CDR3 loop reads CASSSLGGIGSYEQYF. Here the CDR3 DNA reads TGCGCCAGCAGCTCGCTGGGGGGGATAGGATCCTACGAGCAGTACTTC.

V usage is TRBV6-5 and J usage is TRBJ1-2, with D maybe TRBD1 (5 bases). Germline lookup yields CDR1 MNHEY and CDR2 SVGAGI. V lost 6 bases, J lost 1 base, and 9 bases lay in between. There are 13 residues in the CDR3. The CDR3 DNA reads TGTGCCAGCAGCGTCGACAGTAACTATGGCTACACCTTC. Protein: CASSVDSNYGYTF.

The CDR3 here is CASSSKSGTGDGQPQHF. The DNA of the CDR3 is TGTGCCAGCAGTTCAAAATCCGGGACAGGGGATGGGCAGCCCCAGCATTTT. The V call is TRBV28, the J call TRBJ1-5; 10 positions agree with TRBD1. V was clipped by 4 bases and J by 7 bases; unmatched bases: 13. The germline CDR1 and CDR2 sequences are MDHEN and SYDVKM. This CDR3 is 17 amino acids long.

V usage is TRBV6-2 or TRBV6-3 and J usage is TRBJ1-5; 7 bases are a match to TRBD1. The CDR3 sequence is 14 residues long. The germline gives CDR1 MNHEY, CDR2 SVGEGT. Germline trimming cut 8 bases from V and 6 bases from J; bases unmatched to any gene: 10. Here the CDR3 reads CASCPDRAGQPQHF. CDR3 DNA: TGTGCCAGCTGCCCTGACAGGGCCGGTCAGCCCCAGCATTTT.

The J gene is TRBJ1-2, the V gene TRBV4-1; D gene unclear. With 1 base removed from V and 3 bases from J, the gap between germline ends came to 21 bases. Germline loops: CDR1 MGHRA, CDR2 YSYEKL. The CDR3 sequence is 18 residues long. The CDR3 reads CASSQVRLRGRQDYGYTF. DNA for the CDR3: TGCGCCAGCAGCCAAGTTCGTCTCCGGGGAAGGCAGGACTATGGCTACACCTTC.

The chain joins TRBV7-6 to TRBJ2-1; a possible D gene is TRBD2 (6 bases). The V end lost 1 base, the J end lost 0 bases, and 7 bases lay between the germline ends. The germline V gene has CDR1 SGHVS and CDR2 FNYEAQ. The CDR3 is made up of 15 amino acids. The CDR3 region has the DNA TGTGCCAGCAGCTTAGACGGGAGCTCCTACAATGAGCAGTTCTTC. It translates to CASSLDGSSYNEQFF.

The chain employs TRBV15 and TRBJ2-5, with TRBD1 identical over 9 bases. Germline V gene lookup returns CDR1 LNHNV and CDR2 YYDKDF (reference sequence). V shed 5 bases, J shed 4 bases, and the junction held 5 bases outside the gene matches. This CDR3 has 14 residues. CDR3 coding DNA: TGTGCCACCAGCCGGGACAGGGCTGGAGAGACCCAGTACTTC. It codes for CATSRDRAGETQYF.

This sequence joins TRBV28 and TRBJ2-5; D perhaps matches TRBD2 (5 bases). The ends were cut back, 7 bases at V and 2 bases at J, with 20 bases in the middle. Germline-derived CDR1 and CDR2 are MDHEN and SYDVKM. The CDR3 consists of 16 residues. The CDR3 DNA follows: TGTGCCAGCACCCTGATGAGGGCCCCTGGGCAAGAGACCCAGTACTTC. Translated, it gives CASTLMRAPGQETQYF. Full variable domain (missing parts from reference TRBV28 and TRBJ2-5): DVKVTQSSRYLVKRTGEKVFLECVQDMDHENMFWYRQDPGLGLRLIYFSYDVKMKEKGDIPEGYSVSREKKERFSLILESASTNQTSMYLCASTLMRAPGQETQYFGPGTRLLVL.

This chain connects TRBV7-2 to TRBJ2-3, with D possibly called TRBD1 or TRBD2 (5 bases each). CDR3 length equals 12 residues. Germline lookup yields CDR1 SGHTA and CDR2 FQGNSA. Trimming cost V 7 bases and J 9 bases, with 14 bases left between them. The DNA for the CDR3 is TGTGCCAGCACTTCGGTGTGGGGGACGCAGTATTTT. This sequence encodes CASTSVWGTQYF. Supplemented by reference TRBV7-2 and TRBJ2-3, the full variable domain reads GAGVSQSPSNKVTEKGKDVELRCDPISGHTALYWYRQSLGQGLEFLIYFQGNSAPDKSGLPSDRFSAERTGGSVSTLTIQRTQQEDSAVYLCASTSVWGTQYFGPGTRLTVL.

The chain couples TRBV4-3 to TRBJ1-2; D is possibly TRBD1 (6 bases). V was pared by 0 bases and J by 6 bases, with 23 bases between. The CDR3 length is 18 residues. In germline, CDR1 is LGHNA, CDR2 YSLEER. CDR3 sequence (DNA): TGCGCCAGCAGCCAAGATTTTCGACAGGCCCGGAGCTGGGATGGCTACACCTTC. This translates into CASSQDFRQARSWDGYTF.

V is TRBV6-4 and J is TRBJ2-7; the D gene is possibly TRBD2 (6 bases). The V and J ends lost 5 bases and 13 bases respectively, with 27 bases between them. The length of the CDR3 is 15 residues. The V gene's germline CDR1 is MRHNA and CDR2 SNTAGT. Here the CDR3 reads CASSTTPEGGLPIYF. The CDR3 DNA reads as TGTGCCAGCAGTACTACCCCCGAGGGAGGTCTCCCGATTTACTTC.